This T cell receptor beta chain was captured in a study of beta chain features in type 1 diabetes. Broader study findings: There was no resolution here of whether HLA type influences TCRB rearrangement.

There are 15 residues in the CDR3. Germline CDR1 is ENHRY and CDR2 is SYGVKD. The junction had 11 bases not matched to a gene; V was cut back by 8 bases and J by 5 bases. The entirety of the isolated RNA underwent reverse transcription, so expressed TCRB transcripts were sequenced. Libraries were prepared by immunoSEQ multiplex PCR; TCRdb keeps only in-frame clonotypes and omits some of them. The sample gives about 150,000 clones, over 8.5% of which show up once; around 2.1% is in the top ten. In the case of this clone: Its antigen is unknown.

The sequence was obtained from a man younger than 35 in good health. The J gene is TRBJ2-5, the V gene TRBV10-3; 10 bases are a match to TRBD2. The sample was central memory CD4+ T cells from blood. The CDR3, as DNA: TGTGCCATCTCGGCGAGCGGGGGGGCCGGTGAGACCCAGTACTTC. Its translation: CAISASGGAGETQYF.